This T cell receptor beta chain was found in a study of cytotoxic CD8 clonotypes in ibrutinib-treated CLL. TCRdb's table, derived via immunoSEQ multiplex PCR, lists solely in-frame clones and lacks some. The table shows tens of thousands of clones, with roughly two thirds occurring only once. From germline, CDR1 is SGHAT and CDR2 FQNNGV. This CDR3 has 14 amino acids. Trimming took 11 bases from V and 3 from J, leaving 19 bases between them. The clonotype comes from a human donor with chronic lymphocytic leukemia. V and J are TRBV11-2 and TRBJ2-5; perhaps TRBD2 as D (6 bases). The source was PBMCs, collected after 12 months of ibrutinib treatment. The CDR3 DNA reads TGTGCCTGCCTTCGAGGGACTGAGGAAGAGACCCAGTACTTC. Protein product: CACLRGTEEETQYF.